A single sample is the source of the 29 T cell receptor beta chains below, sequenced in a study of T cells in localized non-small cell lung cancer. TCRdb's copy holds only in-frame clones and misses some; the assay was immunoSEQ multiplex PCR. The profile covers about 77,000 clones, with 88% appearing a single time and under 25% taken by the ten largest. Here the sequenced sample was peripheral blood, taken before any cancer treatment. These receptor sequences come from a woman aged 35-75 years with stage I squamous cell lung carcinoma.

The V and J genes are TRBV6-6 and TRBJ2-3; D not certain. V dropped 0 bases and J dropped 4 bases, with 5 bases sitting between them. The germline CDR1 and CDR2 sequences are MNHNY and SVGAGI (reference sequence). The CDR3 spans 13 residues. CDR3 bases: TGTGCCAGCAGTTACTCAAGGTCAGATACGCAGTATTTT. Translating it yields CASSYSRSDTQYF.

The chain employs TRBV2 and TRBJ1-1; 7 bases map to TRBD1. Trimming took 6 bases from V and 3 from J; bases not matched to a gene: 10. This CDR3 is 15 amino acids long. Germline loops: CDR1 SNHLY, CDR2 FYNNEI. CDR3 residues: CASRRDRIMDTEAFF. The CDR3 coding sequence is TGTGCCAGCAGACGGGACAGAATTATGGACACTGAAGCTTTCTTT.

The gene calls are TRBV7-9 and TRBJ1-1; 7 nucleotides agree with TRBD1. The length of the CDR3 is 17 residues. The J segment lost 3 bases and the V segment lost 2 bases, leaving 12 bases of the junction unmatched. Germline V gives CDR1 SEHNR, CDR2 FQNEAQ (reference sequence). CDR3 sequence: CASSLKQGRVRDTEAFF. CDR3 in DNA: TGTGCCAGCAGCTTAAAACAGGGGAGGGTACGGGACACTGAAGCTTTCTTT.

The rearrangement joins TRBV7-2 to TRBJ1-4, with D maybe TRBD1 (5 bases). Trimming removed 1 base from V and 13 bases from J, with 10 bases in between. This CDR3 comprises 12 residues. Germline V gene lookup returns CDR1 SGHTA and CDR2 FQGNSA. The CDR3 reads CASSLGPDTLFF. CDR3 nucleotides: TGTGCCAGCAGCTTAGGACCGGACACACTGTTTTTT. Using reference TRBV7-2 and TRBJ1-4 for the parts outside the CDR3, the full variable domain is GAGVSQSPSNKVTEKGKDVELRCDPISGHTALYWYRQSLGQGLEFLIYFQGNSAPDKSGLPSDRFSAERTGGSVSTLTIQRTQQEDSAVYLCASSLGPDTLFFGSGTQLSVL.

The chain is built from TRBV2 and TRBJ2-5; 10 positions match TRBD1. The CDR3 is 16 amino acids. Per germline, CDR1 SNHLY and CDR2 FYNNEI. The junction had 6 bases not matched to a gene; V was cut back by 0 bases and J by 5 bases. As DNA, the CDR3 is TGTGCCAGCAGTGAAGCGGGGACAGGGGCAAGGGAGACCCAGTACTTC. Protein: CASSEAGTGARETQYF. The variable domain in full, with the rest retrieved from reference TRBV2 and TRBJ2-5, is EPEVTQTPSHQVTQMGQEVILRCVPISNHLYFYWYRQILGQKVEFLVSFYNNEISEKSEIFDDQFSVERPDGSNFTLKIRSTKLEDSAMYFCASSEAGTGARETQYFGPGTRLLVL.

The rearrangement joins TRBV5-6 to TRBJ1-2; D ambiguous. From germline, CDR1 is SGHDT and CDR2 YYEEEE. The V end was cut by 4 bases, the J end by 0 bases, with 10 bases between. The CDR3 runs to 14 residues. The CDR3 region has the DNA TGTGCCAGCAGCCTTTTAACATCTAACTATGGCTACACCTTC. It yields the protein CASSLLTSNYGYTF.

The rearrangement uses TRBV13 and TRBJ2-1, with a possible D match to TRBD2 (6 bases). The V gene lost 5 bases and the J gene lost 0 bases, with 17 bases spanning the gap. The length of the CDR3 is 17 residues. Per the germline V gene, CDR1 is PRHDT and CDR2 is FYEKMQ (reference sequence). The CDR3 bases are TGTGCCAGCAGCCCCCTCGTGGAGGGAGGCTCCTACAATGAGCAGTTCTTC. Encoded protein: CASSPLVEGGSYNEQFF.

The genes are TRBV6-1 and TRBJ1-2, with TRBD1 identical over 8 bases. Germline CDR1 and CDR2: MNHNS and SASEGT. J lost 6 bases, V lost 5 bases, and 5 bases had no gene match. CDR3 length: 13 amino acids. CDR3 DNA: TGTGCCAGCAGTCCCGGGACAGGCGATGGCTACACCTTC. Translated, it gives CASSPGTGDGYTF.

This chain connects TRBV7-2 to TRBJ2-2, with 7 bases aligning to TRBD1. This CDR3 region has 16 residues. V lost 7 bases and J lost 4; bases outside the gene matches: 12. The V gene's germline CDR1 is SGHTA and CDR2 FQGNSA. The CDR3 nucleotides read TGTGCCAGCACCCGCGCAGGGGGTGTCACCACCGGGGAGCTGTTTTTT. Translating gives CASTRAGGVTTGELFF.

This chain's CDR3 is CAWSTPLGEQYF. The CDR3 nucleotides are TGTGCCTGGAGTACCCCATTGGGCGAGCAGTACTTC. The gene calls are TRBV30 and TRBJ2-7, with no clear D. The CDR3 consists of 12 residues. CDR1 and CDR2 (germline): GTSNPN, SVGIG (reference sequence). The ends were cut back, 2 bases at V and 6 bases at J, with 11 bases in the middle. Full variable domain (rest looked up from reference TRBV30 and TRBJ2-7): SQTIHQWPATLVQPVGSPLSLECTVEGTSNPNLYWYRQAAGRGLQLLFYSVGIGQISSEVPQNLSASRPQDRQFILSSKKLLLSDSGFYLCAWSTPLGEQYFGPGTRLTVT.

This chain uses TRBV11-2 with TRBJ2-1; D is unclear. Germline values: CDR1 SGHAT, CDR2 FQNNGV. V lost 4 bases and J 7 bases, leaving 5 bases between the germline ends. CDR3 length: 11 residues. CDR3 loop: CASSSINEQFF. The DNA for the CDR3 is TGTGCCAGCAGCTCAATTAATGAGCAGTTCTTC.

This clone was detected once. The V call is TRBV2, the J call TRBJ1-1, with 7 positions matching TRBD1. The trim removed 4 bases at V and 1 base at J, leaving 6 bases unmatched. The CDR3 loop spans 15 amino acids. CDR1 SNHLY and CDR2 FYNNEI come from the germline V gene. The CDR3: CASSVDRVGNTEAFF. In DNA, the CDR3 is TGTGCCAGCAGTGTTGACAGGGTGGGGAACACTGAAGCTTTCTTT.

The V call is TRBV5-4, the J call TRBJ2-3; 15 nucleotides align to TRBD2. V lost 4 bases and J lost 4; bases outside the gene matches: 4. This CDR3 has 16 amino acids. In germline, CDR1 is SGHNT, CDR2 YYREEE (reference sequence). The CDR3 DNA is TGTGCCAGCAGCCTGGGACTAGCGGGGGGTGCAGATACGCAGTATTTT. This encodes CASSLGLAGGADTQYF.

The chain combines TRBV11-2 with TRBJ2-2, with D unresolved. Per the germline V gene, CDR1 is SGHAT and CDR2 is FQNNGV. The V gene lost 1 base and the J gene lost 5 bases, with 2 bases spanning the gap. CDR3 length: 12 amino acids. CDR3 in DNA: TGTGCCAGCAGCTTAGGGACCGGGGAGCTGTTTTTT. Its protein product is CASSLGTGELFF.

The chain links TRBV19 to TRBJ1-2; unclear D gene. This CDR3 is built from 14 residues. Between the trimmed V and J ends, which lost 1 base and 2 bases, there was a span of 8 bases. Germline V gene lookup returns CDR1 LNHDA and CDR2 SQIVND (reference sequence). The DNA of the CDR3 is TGTGCCAGTAGTATAGTACAACAAAACTATGGCTACACCTTC. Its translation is CASSIVQQNYGYTF.

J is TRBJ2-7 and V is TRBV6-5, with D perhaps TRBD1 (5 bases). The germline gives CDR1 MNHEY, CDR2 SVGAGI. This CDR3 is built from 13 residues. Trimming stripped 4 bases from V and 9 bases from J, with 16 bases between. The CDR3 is CASSWGRQWGQYF. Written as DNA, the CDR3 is TGTGCCAGCAGTTGGGGCCGACAGTGGGGGCAGTACTTC.

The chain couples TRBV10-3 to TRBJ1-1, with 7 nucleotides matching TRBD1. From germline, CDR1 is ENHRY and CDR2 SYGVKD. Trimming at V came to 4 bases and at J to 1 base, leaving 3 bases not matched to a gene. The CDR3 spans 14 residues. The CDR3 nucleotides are TGTGCCATCAGTGGACGACAGGGGAACACTGAAGCTTTCTTT. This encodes CAISGRQGNTEAFF.

The CDR3 loop is CASSPRTSGYNEQFF. CDR3 sequence (DNA): TGTGCCAGCAGCCCCCGTACTAGCGGTTACAATGAGCAGTTCTTC. The rearrangement joins TRBV5-6 to TRBJ2-1, with 8 bases matching TRBD2. In germline, CDR1 is SGHDT, CDR2 YYEEEE. V lost 4 bases, J lost 4 bases, and 7 bases stayed unmatched. This CDR3 is built from 15 residues. The variable domain in full, completed from reference TRBV5-6 and TRBJ2-1, reads DAGVTQSPTHLIKTRGQQVTLRCSPKSGHDTVSWYQQALGQGPQFIFQYYEEEERQRGNFPDRFSGHQFPNYSSELNVNALLLGDSALYLCASSPRTSGYNEQFFGPGTRLTVL.

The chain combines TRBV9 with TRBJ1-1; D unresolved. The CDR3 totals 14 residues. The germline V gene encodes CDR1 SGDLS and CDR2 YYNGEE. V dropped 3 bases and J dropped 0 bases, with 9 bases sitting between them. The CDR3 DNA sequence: TGTGCCAGCAGCGCCGGGTCGCTGAACACTGAAGCTTTCTTT. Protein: CASSAGSLNTEAFF.

The CDR3 loop reads CASSLGKVVGETQYF. The CDR3, as DNA: TGTGCCAGCAGCTTGGGGAAGGTAGTCGGAGAGACCCAGTACTTC. The chain recombines TRBV5-8 with TRBJ2-5, with D uncertain. Germline V lookup: CDR1 SGHTS, CDR2 YDEGEE. The ends were cut back, 0 bases at V and 4 bases at J, with 13 bases in the middle. This CDR3 is 15 amino acids long.

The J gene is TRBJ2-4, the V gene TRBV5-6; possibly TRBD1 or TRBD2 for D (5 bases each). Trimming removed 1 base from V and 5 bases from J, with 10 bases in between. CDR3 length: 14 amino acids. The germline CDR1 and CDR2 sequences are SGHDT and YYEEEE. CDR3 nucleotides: TGTGCCAGCAGCTTGAAAGGGACGGAAAACATTCAGTACTTC. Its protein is CASSLKGTENIQYF.

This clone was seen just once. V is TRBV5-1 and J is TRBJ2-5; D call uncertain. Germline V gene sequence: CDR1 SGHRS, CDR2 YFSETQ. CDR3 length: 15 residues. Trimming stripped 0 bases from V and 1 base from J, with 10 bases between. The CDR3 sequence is CASSLEGPLQETQYF. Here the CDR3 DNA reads TGCGCCAGCAGCTTGGAAGGGCCACTCCAAGAGACCCAGTACTTC.

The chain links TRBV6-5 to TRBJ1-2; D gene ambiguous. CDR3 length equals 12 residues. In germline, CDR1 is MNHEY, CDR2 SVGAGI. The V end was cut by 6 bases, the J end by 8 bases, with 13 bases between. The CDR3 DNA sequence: TGTGCCAGCAGACGCGAATCCGGGGGCTACACCTTC. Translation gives CASRRESGGYTF.

CDR3 nucleotide sequence: TGTGCCAGCAGCTTAATTTCCCGGGGGAGGGCAGATACGCAGTATTTT. Translating gives CASSLISRGRADTQYF. J is TRBJ2-3 and V is TRBV5-6; 7 bases match TRBD2. J was trimmed by 4 bases and V by 2 bases; bases with no gene match: 10. CDR1 and CDR2 from the germline V gene are SGHDT and YYEEEE. The CDR3 has 16 residues.

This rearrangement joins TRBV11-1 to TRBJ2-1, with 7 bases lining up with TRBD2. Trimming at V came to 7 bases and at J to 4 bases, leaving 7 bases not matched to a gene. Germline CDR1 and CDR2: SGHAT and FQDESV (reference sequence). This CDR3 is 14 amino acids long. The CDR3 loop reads CASIKGRGYNEQFF. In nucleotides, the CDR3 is TGTGCCAGCATCAAAGGGAGGGGATACAATGAGCAGTTCTTC.

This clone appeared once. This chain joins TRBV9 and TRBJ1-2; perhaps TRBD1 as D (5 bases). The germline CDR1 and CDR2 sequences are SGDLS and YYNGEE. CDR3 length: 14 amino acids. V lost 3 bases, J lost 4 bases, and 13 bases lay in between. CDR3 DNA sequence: TGTGCCAGCAGCGGGCACCCAGGGAGCTATGGCTACACCTTC. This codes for CASSGHPGSYGYTF.

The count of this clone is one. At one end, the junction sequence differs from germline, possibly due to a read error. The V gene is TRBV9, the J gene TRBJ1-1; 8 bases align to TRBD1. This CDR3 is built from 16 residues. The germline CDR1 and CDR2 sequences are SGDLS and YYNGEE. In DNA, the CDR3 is TGTGCCAGCAGCGTGGGCCAGGGGGCGCGGAACAGTGAAGCTTTCTTT. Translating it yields CASSVGQGARNSEAFF.

The CDR3, as DNA: TGCGCCAGCAGCACGTTAGGTGAGGCCTACGAGCAGTACTTC. Protein product: CASSTLGEAYEQYF. The V call is TRBV5-1, the J call TRBJ2-7; no definite D call. Trimming removed 4 bases from V and 2 bases from J, with 13 bases in between. CDR1 SGHRS and CDR2 YFSETQ come from the germline V gene. This CDR3 is 14 amino acids long.

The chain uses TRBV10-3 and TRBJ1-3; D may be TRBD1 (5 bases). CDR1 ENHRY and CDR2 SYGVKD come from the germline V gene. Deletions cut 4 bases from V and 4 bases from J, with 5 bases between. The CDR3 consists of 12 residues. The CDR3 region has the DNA TGTGCCATCAGTGGACAGGGAAACACCATATATTTT. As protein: CAISGQGNTIYF.